This TCR beta chain was captured in a study of cytomegalovirus exposure and HLA in healthy donors (dated by TCRdb to the late 2010s). Background on the whole study: According to a later analysis, the approximately 120 validation repertoires were produced on the same platform as the approximately 600 repertoires of the first cohort. The aim of the study was to test whether cataloging public T cell receptors could identify signatures of past pathogen exposure. Besides the first cohort of around 670 subjects, a separate validation cohort made up of over 95 different subjects was used. To predict cytomegalovirus infection status, the study brought together high-throughput TCR immunosequencing, statistical association of individual TCRs with disease status, and machine learning. Here is what the overall study found, with its caveats: All 120 or so repertoires were used to score co-occurrence in the validation cohort in a later analysis, because that analysis had no HLA typing for the cohort. In vitro tests confirmed that a few of the cytomegalovirus-associated TCR beta chains recognize cytomegalovirus antigens. A later analysis found that TCRs clustered in the first cohort also tended to co-occur in the 95 to 150 validation repertoires, with approximately 95% of cluster scores above 0. While some public TCRs were present in many individuals, most TCR sequences turned up only very rarely across donors. According to the authors, the approach could potentially be generalized to other disease states and immunological phenotypes. The study gave a list of around 170 TCR beta chains associated with cytomegalovirus. Cytomegalovirus status was reported to be diagnosed by the classifier with high specificity and sensitivity in both the original and validation cohorts.

V is cut back by 4 bases and J by 0 bases, with 8 bases in the junction unmatched. The CDR3 runs 16 amino acids, cysteine and phenylalanine included. This entry keeps only the CDR3 DNA: 48 bases, framed from base 1. The germline V gene encodes CDR1 MNHEY and CDR2 SVGAGI. Library preparation was by the immunoSEQ multiplex PCR assay. Under the source paper's analysis protocol: To diagnose cytomegalovirus status from the catalog of TCR beta chain sequences, a statistical classification framework was built. What TCRdb holds here is the immuneACCESS table cut down to in-frame rearrangements. Part of the clones is not present; checked against another copy, under half of the missing clones reflect an unresolved V gene, and the others are unexplained. The V and J calls and clone size come from that table; D and trimming were worked out from the DNA. For this sample the table gives about 240,000 clones, of which about 90% were detected only once. Of the sample, roughly 1.2% is held by the ten largest clones.

Concerning this clone: The target of this receptor is not known. It has no much larger one-base neighbor in the sample; base qualities were not kept.

The donors belonged to the validation cohort of under 150 subjects, which was separate from the roughly 700-subject first cohort. The rearranged chain carries TRBV6-5 and TRBJ1-1; 7 nucleotides in the junction match TRBD1. The sample comprised PBMCs. The sequence came from a woman in her thirties in good health and CMV-seropositive. This receptor has the CDR3 CASSSFRTGMNTEAFF. The DNA sequence follows: TGTGCCAGCAGTTCTTTCCGGACAGGAATGAACACTGAAGCTTTCTTT.